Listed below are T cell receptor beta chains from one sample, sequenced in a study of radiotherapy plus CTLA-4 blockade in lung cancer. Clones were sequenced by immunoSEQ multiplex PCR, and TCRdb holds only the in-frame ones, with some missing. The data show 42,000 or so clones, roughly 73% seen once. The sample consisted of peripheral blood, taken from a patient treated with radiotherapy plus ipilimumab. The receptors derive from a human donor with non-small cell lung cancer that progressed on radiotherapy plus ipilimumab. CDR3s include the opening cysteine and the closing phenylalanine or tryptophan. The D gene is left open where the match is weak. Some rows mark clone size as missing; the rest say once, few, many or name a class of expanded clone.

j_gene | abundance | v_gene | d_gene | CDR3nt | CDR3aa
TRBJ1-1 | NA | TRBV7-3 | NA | TGTGCCAGCAGCGCACCCCTTGCGGGAAATTGGAGCACTGAAGCTTTCTTT | CASSAPLAGNWSTEAFF
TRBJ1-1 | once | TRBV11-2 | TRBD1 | TGTGCCAGCAGCTTCAGGACAGGGGACACTGAAGCTTTCTTT | CASSFRTGDTEAFF
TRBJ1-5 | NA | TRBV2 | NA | TGTGCCAGCAGGGGGGACATAAATCAGCCCCAGCATTTT | CASRGDINQPQHF
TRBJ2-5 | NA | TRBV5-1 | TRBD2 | TGCGCCAGCAGCTTGGGACTAGCGGGGGGACAAGAGACCCAGTACTTC | CASSLGLAGGQETQYF
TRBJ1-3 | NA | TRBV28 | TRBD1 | TGTGCCAGCAGTTTCCCATCCGGGACAGTAGGAGGAAACACCATATATTTT | CASSFPSGTVGGNTIYF
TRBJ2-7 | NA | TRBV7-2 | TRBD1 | TGTGCCAGCAGCCAATCAGGACAGGGGTTCTACGAGCAGTACTTC | CASSQSGQGFYEQYF
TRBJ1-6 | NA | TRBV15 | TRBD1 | TGTGCCACCAGCCGAACCGGCATGGGACAGATTAATTCACCCCTCCACTTT | CATSRTGMGQINSPLHF
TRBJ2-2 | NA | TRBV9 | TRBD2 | TGTGCCAGCAGCCTTACTAGCGGGGGGAACACCGGGGAGCTGTTTTTT | CASSLTSGGNTGELFF
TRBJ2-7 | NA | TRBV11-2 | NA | TGTGCCAGCAGCTTAGGACAGTCCTACGAGCAGTACTTC | CASSLGQSYEQYF
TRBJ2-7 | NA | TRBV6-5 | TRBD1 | TGTGCCAGCAGCCAAAGACAGGGGGCGGTCTACGAGCAGTACTTC | CASSQRQGAVYEQYF
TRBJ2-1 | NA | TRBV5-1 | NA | TGCGCCAGCAGCCTGGAGCCCTACAATGAGCAGTTCTTC | CASSLEPYNEQFF
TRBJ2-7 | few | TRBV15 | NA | TGTGCCACCAGCCGGGAAGGCTACGAGCAGTACTTC | CATSREGYEQYF
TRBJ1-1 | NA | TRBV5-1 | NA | TGCGCCAGCAGCTTGGTGGCAGGGATGAACACTGAAGCTTTCTTT | CASSLVAGMNTEAFF
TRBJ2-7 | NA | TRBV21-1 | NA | TGTGCCAGCAGCAAAGATGGAGTTTGGGTATACGAGCAGTACTTC | CASSKDGVWVYEQYF
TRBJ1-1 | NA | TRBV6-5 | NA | TGTGCCAGCACCAAGGCGGGGCGTAACACTGAAGCTTTCTTT | CASTKAGRNTEAFF
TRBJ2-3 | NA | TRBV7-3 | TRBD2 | TGTGCCAGCAGCTTAACGCCGATTAGCGGGGGTCGCACAGATGCGCAGTATTTT | CASSLTPISGGRTDAQYF
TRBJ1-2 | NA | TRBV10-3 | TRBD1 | TGTGCCATCAGTGAGTCGACCGGGACAGGGGGTACCTACACCTTC | CAISESTGTGGTYTF
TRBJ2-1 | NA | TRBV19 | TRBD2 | TGTGCCAGTAGTGCCGAAACTAGCGGGGGGCTAGGCGAGCAGTTCTTC | CASSAETSGGLGEQFF
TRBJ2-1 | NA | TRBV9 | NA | TGTGCCAGCAGCGGGGGCCGGGTGGCTGAGCAGTTCTTC | CASSGGRVAEQFF
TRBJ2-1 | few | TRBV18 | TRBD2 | TGTGCCAGCTCTCCGGGGTCTAGCGGGGGCTACAATGAGCAGTTCTTC | CASSPGSSGGYNEQFF
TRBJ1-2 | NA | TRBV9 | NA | TGTGCCAGCAGCGTTCGACAGGATGGCGGCTACACCTTC | CASSVRQDGGYTF
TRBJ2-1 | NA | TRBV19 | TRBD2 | TGTGCCAGTAAGCTAGCGGGGACTAACAATGAGCAGTTCTTC | CASKLAGTNNEQFF
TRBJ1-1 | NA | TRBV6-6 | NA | TGTGCCAGCAGTCTGGACAGCACTGAAGCTTTCTTT | CASSLDSTEAFF
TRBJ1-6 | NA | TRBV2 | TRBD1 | TGTGCCAGCAGTACGGACAGGGGGGAAAATAATTCACCCCTCCACTTT | CASSTDRGENNSPLHF
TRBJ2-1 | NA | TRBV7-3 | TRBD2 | TGTGCCAGCAGCCGGGGACTAGCAGATGAGCAGTTCTTC | CASSRGLADEQFF
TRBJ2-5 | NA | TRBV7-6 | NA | TGTGCCAGCAGCTTATTATCCGTGCGAGAGACCCAGTACTTC | CASSLLSVRETQYF
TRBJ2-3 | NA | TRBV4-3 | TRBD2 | TGCGCCAGCAGCCAAGATTTGCGGGGGGTTAAGGATACGCAGTATTTT | CASSQDLRGVKDTQYF
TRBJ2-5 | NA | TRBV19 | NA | TGTGCCAGTAGCGATAAAGGGAGAGGGAGACAAGAGACCCAGTACTTC | CASSDKGRGRQETQYF
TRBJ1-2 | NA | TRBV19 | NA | TGTGCCAGTAGTATTGGGGCAGACTATGGCTACACCTTC | CASSIGADYGYTF
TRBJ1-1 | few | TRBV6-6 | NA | TGTGCCAGCAGTTGGCGAAGACAGGCCTCATACACTGAAGCTTTCTTT | CASSWRRQASYTEAFF
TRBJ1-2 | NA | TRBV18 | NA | TGTGCCAGCTCACCATCATCACTCGGAGAGATCGAGGGCTACACCTTC | CASSPSSLGEIEGYTF
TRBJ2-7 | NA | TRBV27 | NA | TGTGCCAGCAGTTTTAGTCAGGGGGGCGAGCAGTACTTC | CASSFSQGGEQYF
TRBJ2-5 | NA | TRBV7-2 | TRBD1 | TGTGCCAGCAGCTTACCGACAGGGGGACAAGAGACCCAGTACTTC | CASSLPTGGQETQYF
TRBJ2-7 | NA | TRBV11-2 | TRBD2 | TGTGCCAGCAGCGCCACGGGGGGGCTTAACGAGCAGTACTTC | CASSATGGLNEQYF
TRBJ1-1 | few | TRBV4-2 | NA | TGTGCCAGCATGAGGGACACTGAAGCTTTCTTT | CASMRDTEAFF
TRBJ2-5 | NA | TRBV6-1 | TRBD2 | TGTGCCAGCAGTGAAAGGGCGGGACTAGCGGGGGGCGAAGAGACCCAGTACTTC | CASSERAGLAGGEETQYF
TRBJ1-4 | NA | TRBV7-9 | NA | TGTGCCAGCAGCCAGGGAATACCACGGGAAAAACTGTTTTTT | CASSQGIPREKLFF
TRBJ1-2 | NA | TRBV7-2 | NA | TGTGCCAGCAGCCACCCCTCACGGGATTTGTATGGCTACACCTTC | CASSHPSRDLYGYTF
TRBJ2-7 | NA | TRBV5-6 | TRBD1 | TGTGCCAGCAGCTTGGGGACAGGACAATACGAGCAGTACTTC | CASSLGTGQYEQYF
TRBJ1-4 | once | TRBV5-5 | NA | TGTGCCAGCAGCTTGGCCGACACAGGATATGAAAAACTGTTTTTT | CASSLADTGYEKLFF
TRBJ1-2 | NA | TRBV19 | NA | TGTGCCAGAGACGAGGGGACACATTTCTTCTTTAACTATGGCTACACCTTC | CARDEGTHFFFNYGYTF
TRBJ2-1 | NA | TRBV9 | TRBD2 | TGTGCCAGCAGCGTAGTTCTAGCGGGCTACAATGAGCAGTTCTTC | CASSVVLAGYNEQFF
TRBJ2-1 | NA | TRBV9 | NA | TGTGCCAGCAGCGTATCGGGGAACAACTACAATGAGCAGTTCTTC | CASSVSGNNYNEQFF
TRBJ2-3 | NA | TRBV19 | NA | TGTGCCAGTAGTTTAAGGGACTTGGATACGCAGTATTTT | CASSLRDLDTQYF
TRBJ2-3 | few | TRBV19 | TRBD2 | TGTGCCAGTAAGCGGGGGGGCAGCACAGATACGCAGTATTTT | CASKRGGSTDTQYF
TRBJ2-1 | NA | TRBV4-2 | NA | TGTGCCAGCAGCCAAGATCCAGGCAACTACAATGAGCAGTTCTTC | CASSQDPGNYNEQFF
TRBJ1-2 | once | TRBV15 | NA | TGTGCCACCAGCAGAGAAATTACAGGGTTCACTTATGGCTACACCTTC | CATSREITGFTYGYTF
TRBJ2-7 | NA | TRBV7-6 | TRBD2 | TGTGCCAGCAGCTTGACTAGCGCCTACGAGCAGTACTTC | CASSLTSAYEQYF
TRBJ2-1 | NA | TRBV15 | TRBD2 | TGTGCCACCAGCAGTTCTGGGGTAGCGGGGGGGAGGAATGAGCAGTTCTTC | CATSSSGVAGGRNEQFF
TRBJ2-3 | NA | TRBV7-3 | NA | TGTGCCAGCAGCTTAAGGGGGCTGGGCACAGATACGCAGTATTTT | CASSLRGLGTDTQYF
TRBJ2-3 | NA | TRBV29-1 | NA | TGCAGCGGGCGACTAGGAGGCACAGATACGCAGTATTTT | CSGRLGGTDTQYF
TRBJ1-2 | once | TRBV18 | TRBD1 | TGTGCCAGCTCACCACCGCAGACAGGGGCCTCTAACTATGGCTACACCTTC | CASSPPQTGASNYGYTF
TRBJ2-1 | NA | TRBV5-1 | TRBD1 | TGCGCCAGCAGCTTAGGACTGGACAGGGGAATGTATGAGCAGTTCTTC | CASSLGLDRGMYEQFF
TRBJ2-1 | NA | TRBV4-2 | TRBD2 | TGTGCCAGCAGCCAAGACGGGACTAGCGGTTACAATGAGCAGTTCTTC | CASSQDGTSGYNEQFF
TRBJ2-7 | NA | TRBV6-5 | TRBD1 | TGTGCCAGCAGTTCGGGACAGGGGGCGCGGGAGCAGTACTTC | CASSSGQGAREQYF
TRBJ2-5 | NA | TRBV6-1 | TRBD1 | TGTGCCAGCAGATCACAGGGGGCAGGGCAAGAGACCCAGTACTTC | CASRSQGAGQETQYF
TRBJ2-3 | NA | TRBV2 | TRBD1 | TGTGCCAGCAGTACGACAGGGAGAGATACGCAGTATTTT | CASSTTGRDTQYF
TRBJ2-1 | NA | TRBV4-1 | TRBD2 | TGCGCCAGCAGCCAAGATTACCAGGGAGGGTGGCAGTTCTTC | CASSQDYQGGWQFF
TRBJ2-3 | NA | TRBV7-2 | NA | TGTGCCAGCAGCTTAGCCGGTAACACAGATACGCAGTATTTT | CASSLAGNTDTQYF